These 15 T cell receptor beta chains share one sample of origin, sequenced in a study of T-cell memory formation after mild COVID-19. TCRdb ran MiXCR on the 5' RACE reads and lists one entry per CDR3 protein. The sample holds some 440,000 distinct CDR3 sequences, around a quarter seen once. The sequencing sample was made of PBMCs or a T cell subset sorted from them (not recorded which). The receptor source for this set is an adult woman who had mild COVID-19 (a few samples of this study predate the infection). Cell type and time point are not known.

This clonotype was seen many times. The V gene is TRBV7-2, the J gene TRBJ1-1; tentative D call: TRBD1 (5 bases). CDR1 is SGHTA and CDR2 is FQGNSA in the germline V gene. CDR3 length: 15 amino acids. V was cut by 4 bases and J by 0 bases, with 12 bases left in between. The CDR3 region has the DNA TGTGCCAGCAGCTCTAACAGGTTAATGAACACTGAAGCTTTCTTT. This codes for CASSSNRLMNTEAFF.

The rearrangement joins TRBV29-1 to TRBJ2-5; the D is unclear. Trimming took 4 bases from V and 5 from J, leaving 17 bases between them. This CDR3 region has 14 residues. Germline CDR1 SQVTM, CDR2 ANQGSEA. CDR3 loop: CSVVKPESVETQYF. The CDR3 nucleotides read TGCAGCGTTGTAAAGCCGGAAAGCGTGGAGACCCAGTACTTC.

V usage is TRBV2 and J usage is TRBJ2-3; D ambiguous. V shed 3 bases and J shed 2 bases, with 6 bases lying between them. Germline-derived CDR1 and CDR2 are SNHLY and FYNNEI. CDR3 length equals 13 residues. CDR3 coding DNA: TGTGCCAGCAGTGAGGAACACACAGATACGCAGTATTTT. As protein: CASSEEHTDTQYF.

This clonotype was found a few times. This chain uses TRBV3-1 with TRBJ2-2; 12 bases align to TRBD2. Germline trimming cut 5 bases from V and 7 bases from J; bases unmatched to any gene: 8. The length of the CDR3 is 16 residues. Germline assignment: CDR1 LGHDT and CDR2 YNNKEL (reference sequence). Here the CDR3 reads CASSATSGGAGGELFF. CDR3 in DNA: TGTGCCAGCAGCGCGACTAGCGGGGGCGCTGGCGGGGAGCTGTTTTTT.

This clonotype was detected only a few times. The V gene is TRBV4-1, the J gene TRBJ2-3; D unclear. V lost 4 bases and J 2 bases, leaving 25 bases between the germline ends. CDR3 size: 19 residues. Germline V gene data show CDR1 as MGHRA and CDR2 as YSYEKL. The CDR3 DNA sequence: TGCGCCAGCAGCCCCCGTCTACACTTGATGGTGCGTACCACAGATACGCAGTATTTT. It specifies CASSPRLHLMVRTTDTQYF.

The chain links TRBV12-3 or TRBV12-4 to TRBJ2-5; TRBD2 agrees at 8 bases. J lost 5 bases, V lost 6 bases, and 11 bases had no gene match. This CDR3 has 15 amino acids. The CDR3 DNA sequence: TGTGCCAGCAGACCCCCCGGGACTAGTGAGGAGACCCAGTACTTC. Translated, it gives CASRPPGTSEETQYF.

The V and J genes are TRBV19 and TRBJ2-3; D is undetermined. Trimming removed 5 bases at V and 7 bases at J, with 7 bases between. Germline V gene data show CDR1 as LNHDA and CDR2 as SQIVND (reference sequence). The CDR3 runs 11 residues. The CDR3 DNA reads as TGTGCCAGTAGTTATTCTCATACGCAGTATTTT. Amino acid sequence: CASSYSHTQYF.

Only a few counts were recorded for this clonotype. The chain joins TRBV20-1 to TRBJ2-7; 8 nucleotides match TRBD1. CDR3 size: 15 residues. V shed 3 bases, J shed 0 bases, and the junction held 7 bases outside the gene matches. The germline V gene has CDR1 DFQATT and CDR2 SNEGSKA (reference sequence). CDR3 sequence: CSARDRAGTSYEQYF. The CDR3, as DNA: TGCAGTGCTAGGGACAGGGCAGGGACCTCCTACGAGCAGTACTTC.

The J gene is TRBJ2-3, the V gene TRBV6-4; weak D call: TRBD2 (6 bases). Per germline, CDR1 MRHNA and CDR2 SNTAGT. This CDR3 region has 15 residues. Trimming pared 0 bases from V and 6 bases from J, leaving 13 bases between. For the CDR3, the DNA is TGTGCCAGCAGTGACTCGGGGGGATGGGACGATACGCAGTATTTT. Protein: CASSDSGGWDDTQYF.

The J gene is TRBJ2-7, the V gene TRBV5-5; 10 bases map to TRBD1. CDR3 size: 15 residues. CDR1 and CDR2 from the germline V gene are SGHKS and YYEKEE (reference sequence). Trimming at V came to 4 bases and at J to 2 bases, leaving 6 bases not matched to a gene. This chain's CDR3 is CASSLDRGLPYEQYF. As DNA, the CDR3 is TGTGCCAGCAGCCTCGACAGGGGGCTGCCCTACGAGCAGTACTTC.

This clonotype came up a few times. The chain couples TRBV7-3 to TRBJ2-2, with 7 bases aligning to TRBD1. The CDR3 has 14 residues. Germline lookup yields CDR1 SGHTA and CDR2 FQGTGA. V lost 8 bases to trimming and J lost 0 bases; unmatched junction nucleotides: 3. CDR3: CASAQGANTGELFF. The CDR3 DNA follows: TGTGCCAGCGCGCAGGGGGCGAACACCGGGGAGCTGTTTTTT. The variable domain in full, completed from reference TRBV7-3 and TRBJ2-2, reads GAGVSQTPSNKVTEKGKYVELRCDPISGHTALYWYRQSLGQGPEFLIYFQGTGAADDSGLPNDRFFAVRPEGSVSTLKIQRTERGDSAVYLCASAQGANTGELFFGEGSRLTVL.

The chain joins TRBV24-1 to TRBJ2-1; the D call may be TRBD1 or TRBD2 (5 bases each). The length of the CDR3 is 15 residues. The germline V gene has CDR1 KGHDR and CDR2 SFDVKD. V was cut by 7 bases and J by 4 bases, with 16 bases left in between. CDR3 coding DNA: TGTGCCACCAGCCTAGGTCCGGGACCTTACAATGAGCAGTTCTTC. It is translated as CATSLGPGPYNEQFF.

This clonotype has just a few counts. The chain carries TRBV7-2 and TRBJ2-7; D uncertain. Deletions cut 7 bases from V and 2 bases from J, with 12 bases between. Germline V gene lookup returns CDR1 SGHTA and CDR2 FQGNSA. The CDR3 has 13 residues. CDR3 DNA: TGTGCCAGCACTCCCCGGGCAGCCTACGAGCAGTACTTC. Protein product: CASTPRAAYEQYF. Full variable domain (remainder filled in from reference TRBV7-2 and TRBJ2-7): GAGVSQSPSNKVTEKGKDVELRCDPISGHTALYWYRQSLGQGLEFLIYFQGNSAPDKSGLPSDRFSAERTGGSVSTLTIQRTQQEDSAVYLCASTPRAAYEQYFGPGTRLTVT.

This clonotype was seen repeatedly, ten times or more. V usage is TRBV4-2 and J usage is TRBJ2-5; 9 bases match TRBD2. After removal of 0 bases from V and 4 bases from J, the junction contained 6 bases not matched to a gene. This CDR3 has 16 amino acids. Germline V CDR1 and CDR2: LGHNA, YNFKEQ. CDR3 residues: CASSQDSAGGPETQYF. CDR3 sequence (DNA): TGTGCCAGCAGCCAAGATTCGGCGGGAGGGCCAGAGACCCAGTACTTC.

The V and J genes are TRBV20-1 and TRBJ2-3; 7 bases agree with TRBD2. The V gene end was trimmed by 3 bases and the J gene end by 0 bases; junction bases not matched to a gene: 3. This CDR3 spans 14 amino acids. The germline V gene encodes CDR1 DFQATT and CDR2 SNEGSKA (reference sequence). The CDR3 DNA is TGCAGTGCTAGGGGGACTACTAGCACAGATACGCAGTATTTT. Translating it yields CSARGTTSTDTQYF.